This TCR beta chain was captured in a study of beta chain features in type 1 diabetes. As every portion of the isolated RNA was reverse transcribed, the sequencing read expressed TCRB transcripts. The average output of naive, central memory and regulatory T cell samples was several million reads. The method was immunoSEQ multiplex PCR; TCRdb's version includes in-frame clones alone and lacks a portion of them. Of around 300,000 clones listed, about 14% are singletons. Study observations and caveats: Within patients, naive, central memory and Treg TCRB repertoires seemed more similar than within healthy donors. A pattern of fewer insertions and more deletions at VDJ junctions was seen in type 1 diabetes patients.

The CDR3 consists of 16 residues. CDR1 and CDR2 from the germline V gene are MNHEY and SMNVEV (reference sequence). The V and J ends lost 6 bases and 5 bases, in that order; junction bases with no gene match: 5. Concerning this clone itself: Antigen specificity is unknown.

The collection from each donor was one heparinised blood draw averaging roughly 0.12 L. The chain uses TRBV27 and TRBJ2-1, with 15 bases fitting TRBD2. Material: central memory CD4+ T cells from blood. The origin of this receptor is a man under 40 in good health. The CDR3 sequence is CASSRGTSGRHNEQFF. CDR3 nucleotide sequence: TGTGCCAGCAGCCGAGGGACTAGCGGGAGGCACAATGAGCAGTTCTTC.